The sequence of this T cell receptor beta chain was determined in a study of blood T cell repertoires in COVID-19. On the study more broadly: Collection of acute and convalescent COVID-19 samples took place in the United States, Italy and Spain. T cells, B-cell-depleted T cells, or PBMCs provided the cDNA or gDNA that served as material.

The assay was immunoSEQ multiplex PCR, and TCRdb's table has in-frame clones only and misses some. The table lists tens of thousands of clones, 86% of them singletons. The V end lost 0 bases, the J end lost 5 bases, and 13 bases lay between the germline ends. The germline V gene has CDR1 SNHLY and CDR2 FYNNEI. The CDR3 consists of 15 residues. The source material was peripheral blood. This sequence was found in a man aged 80 or over in a cohort sampled during active COVID-19. V gene TRBV2 combines with J gene TRBJ2-5, with unresolved D. CDR3 region: CASSEAGAPPETQYF. CDR3 nucleotide sequence: TGTGCCAGCAGTGAAGCAGGAGCCCCCCCGGAGACCCAGTACTTC.